Listed here are 21 T cell receptor beta chains from one sample, sequenced in a study of yellow fever vaccine responses in identical twins. Each CDR3 protein is one row after TCRdb ran MiXCR on the RT-PCR reads. The table shows under 9,000 distinct CDR3 sequences, with around four fifths occurring only once. This sample comprised T cells from blood (PBMCs), unsorted or a sorted subset (not recorded which), obtained before or after yellow fever vaccination (not recorded which). The source is a woman between 18 and 29 years old who received the yellow fever vaccine.

The J gene is TRBJ1-2, the V gene TRBV2, with TRBD1 as a possible D gene (6 bases). Per germline, CDR1 SNHLY and CDR2 FYNNEI. The CDR3 extends over 14 amino acids. V was shortened by 7 bases and J by 3 bases, with 15 bases between the two germline ends. In nucleotides, the CDR3 is TGTGCCAGCACGGGACAAGGCCATTACTATGGCTACACCTTC. Translated, it gives CASTGQGHYYGYTF.

V usage is TRBV6-5 and J usage is TRBJ2-7, with 7 bases lining up with TRBD1. This CDR3 has 14 residues. Per the germline V gene, CDR1 is MNHEY and CDR2 is SVGAGI. V was pared by 1 base and J by 2 bases, with 2 bases of the junction left unmatched. The CDR3 DNA is TGTGCCAGCAGTTACTGGGACAGTCCCTACGAGCAGTACTTC. This translates into CASSYWDSPYEQYF.

The chain joins TRBV7-6 to TRBJ2-5; D not resolved. The CDR3 totals 15 residues. Germline V lookup: CDR1 SGHVS, CDR2 FNYEAQ. V lost 5 bases and J 1 base, leaving 14 bases between the germline ends. Written as DNA, the CDR3 is TGTGCCAGCAGCCCCGGAAACCTACCCCAAGAGACCCAGTACTTC. Encoded protein: CASSPGNLPQETQYF.

The CDR3 region is CATSSSGTGMDQPQHF. CDR3 DNA sequence: TGTGCCACCAGCAGTTCCGGGACAGGGATGGATCAGCCCCAGCATTTT. This rearrangement joins TRBV15 to TRBJ1-5, with 9 positions matching TRBD1. The ends lost 3 bases at V and 5 bases at J; junction bases unmatched: 8. Germline CDR1 is LNHNV and CDR2 is YYDKDF (reference sequence). This CDR3 region has 16 residues. The complete variable domain, with remaining parts taken from reference TRBV15 and TRBJ1-5, reads DAMVIQNPRYQVTQFGKPVTLSCSQTLNHNVMYWYQQKSSQAPKLLFHYYDKDFNNEADTPDNFQSRRPNTSFCFLDIRSPGLGDTAMYLCATSSSGTGMDQPQHFGDGTRLSIL.

The V call is TRBV7-8, the J call TRBJ2-1; D is uncertain. Looked up from germline, CDR1 is SGHVS and CDR2 is FQNEAQ. Trimming took 4 bases from V and 3 from J, leaving 10 bases between them. This CDR3 has 14 residues. CDR3 amino acids: CASSSWTGYNEQFF. In DNA, the CDR3 is TGTGCCAGCAGCTCATGGACGGGCTACAATGAGCAGTTCTTC.

The V gene is TRBV13, the J gene TRBJ2-1; D is ambiguous. Germline V gives CDR1 PRHDT, CDR2 FYEKMQ (reference sequence). This CDR3 comprises 11 residues. V was shortened by 4 bases and J by 5 bases, with 3 bases between the two germline ends. This CDR3 reads CASSSHNEQFF. The CDR3 bases are TGTGCCAGCAGCTCTCACAATGAGCAGTTCTTC.

The genes are TRBV7-7 and TRBJ2-1; 8 bases agree with TRBD2. With V trimmed by 5 bases and J by 7 bases, 10 bases remained unmatched. Germline V gene lookup returns CDR1 SSHAT and CDR2 FNYEAQ (reference sequence). The CDR3 sequence is 15 residues long. The CDR3 region has the DNA TGTGCCAGCAGCCTAGGGACTAGTAGGGGTAATGAGCAGTTCTTC. The encoded protein is CASSLGTSRGNEQFF.

The rearrangement joins TRBV4-1 to TRBJ2-1; TRBD2 is a possible D gene (5 bases). V shed 2 bases and J shed 2 bases, with 7 bases lying between them. The CDR3 is 14 residues long. The V gene's germline CDR1 is MGHRA and CDR2 YSYEKL. The CDR3 DNA is TGCGCCAGCAGCCAACCGACTACCTACAATGAGCAGTTCTTC. It is translated as CASSQPTTYNEQFF.

The V gene is TRBV29-1, the J gene TRBJ2-2; D remains unclear. V was shortened by 5 bases and J by 0 bases, with 4 bases between the two germline ends. CDR3 size: 12 residues. In germline, CDR1 is SQVTM, CDR2 ANQGSEA. Here the CDR3 reads CSVNANTGELFF. The CDR3 region has the DNA TGCAGCGTTAACGCGAACACCGGGGAGCTGTTTTTT.

The sample holds a few counts of this clonotype. CDR3 amino acids: CASSLSRDSGSPQHF. In DNA form, the CDR3 reads TGTGCCAGCAGCCTAAGCCGGGACTCCGGGTCGCCCCAGCATTTT. This chain joins TRBV6-1 and TRBJ1-5, with a weak D call TRBD1 (5 bases). V was pared by 6 bases and J by 9 bases, with 21 bases between. Germline V gene data show CDR1 as MNHNS and CDR2 as SASEGT. The CDR3 extends over 15 amino acids.

The V and J genes are TRBV11-3 and TRBJ2-7; 13 nucleotides align to TRBD2. Germline lookup yields CDR1 SGHNT and CDR2 YENEEA. V gave up 0 bases and J gave up 6 bases; unmatched junction bases: 8. The CDR3 is made up of 17 amino acids. This CDR3 reads CASSLEDRLAGGPEQYF. The CDR3 coding sequence is TGTGCCAGCAGCTTAGAGGATCGACTAGCGGGAGGACCCGAGCAGTACTTC.

The CDR3 sequence is CASSLNGKEQFF. As DNA, the CDR3 is TGTGCCAGCAGTTTGAATGGCAAGGAGCAGTTCTTC. The chain has TRBV12-3 or TRBV12-4 and TRBJ2-1; D not resolved. The length of the CDR3 is 12 residues. V lost 3 bases and J 10 bases, leaving 10 bases between the germline ends.

The chain recombines TRBV20-1 with TRBJ2-1; D call uncertain. The V gene lost 0 bases and the J gene lost 8 bases, with 8 bases spanning the gap. Germline CDR1 is DFQATT and CDR2 is SNEGSKA (reference sequence). The CDR3 runs to 12 residues. The CDR3 loop is CSARDLGDEQFF. The CDR3 DNA reads TGCAGTGCTAGAGACCTTGGGGATGAGCAGTTCTTC.

J is TRBJ1-5 and V is TRBV25-1, with D perhaps TRBD1 (5 bases). Germline CDR1 reads MGHDK; CDR2 reads SYGVNS. Between the trimmed V and J ends, which lost 3 bases and 6 bases, there was a span of 24 bases. The CDR3 totals 18 residues. DNA of the CDR3: TGTGCCAGCAGTGACCTTGAGGGGCAACCCAGGGCGCGTCAGCCCCAGCATTTT. Its translation is CASSDLEGQPRARQPQHF.

The V gene is TRBV7-6, the J gene TRBJ2-2; D call uncertain. This CDR3 is built from 15 residues. Trimming took off 0 bases at V and 2 bases at J, with 7 bases between the two ends. Germline assignment: CDR1 SGHVS and CDR2 FNYEAQ. CDR3 region: CASSLALKNTGELFF. CDR3 coding DNA: TGTGCCAGCAGCTTAGCGCTAAAAAACACCGGGGAGCTGTTTTTT.

The chain is built from TRBV4-1 and TRBJ1-4, with D possibly being TRBD1 (6 bases). This CDR3 spans 16 amino acids. V shed 8 bases and J shed 3 bases, with 19 bases lying between them. Germline V gene lookup returns CDR1 MGHRA and CDR2 YSYEKL. In nucleotides, the CDR3 is TGCGCCAGCCGGGACAATCCTTTTCTTGCTAATGAAAAACTGTTTTTT. This encodes CASRDNPFLANEKLFF.

Here the CDR3 reads CASGTDRVGNTIYF. The CDR3 bases are TGTGCCAGCGGAACCGACAGGGTCGGAAACACCATATATTTT. The chain recombines TRBV13 with TRBJ1-3; the match to TRBD1 covers 7 bases. Per the germline V gene, CDR1 is PRHDT and CDR2 is FYEKMQ (reference sequence). The CDR3 sequence is 14 residues long. V gave up 8 bases and J gave up 4 bases; unmatched junction bases: 8.

There are a few counts of this clonotype. The V gene is TRBV9, the J gene TRBJ2-3; either TRBD1 or TRBD2 may fit D (6 bases each). Trimming removed 0 bases at V and 0 bases at J, with 11 bases between. The V gene's germline CDR1 is SGDLS and CDR2 YYNGEE. There are 16 residues in the CDR3. DNA for the CDR3: TGTGCCAGCAGCGTAGAGGCGGGGACAAGCACAGATACGCAGTATTTT. Its protein is CASSVEAGTSTDTQYF.

This clonotype appeared once. The chain combines TRBV19 with TRBJ2-2; maybe TRBD2 (5 bases). The CDR3 covers 14 residues. Deletions cut 7 bases from V and 0 bases from J, with 9 bases between. The germline V gene has CDR1 LNHDA and CDR2 SQIVND (reference sequence). The CDR3 coding sequence is TGTGCCAGTAAGGAGGCTCCGAACACCGGGGAGCTGTTTTTT. Translated, it gives CASKEAPNTGELFF. Combining the CDR3 with reference TRBV19 and TRBJ2-2 gives the whole variable domain DGGITQSPKYLFRKEGQNVTLSCEQNLNHDAMYWYRQDPGQGLRLIYYSQIVNDFQKGDIAEGYSVSREKKESFPLTVTSAQKNPTAFYLCASKEAPNTGELFFGEGSRLTVL.

This chain uses TRBV11-1 with TRBJ2-7; no clear D. The CDR3 covers 14 residues. Trimming pared 0 bases from V and 3 bases from J, leaving 9 bases between. Germline loops: CDR1 SGHAT, CDR2 FQDESV (reference sequence). In DNA, the CDR3 is TGTGCCAGCAGCTTAGCTGCGACACACTACGAGCAGTACTTC. Its protein product is CASSLAATHYEQYF.

The chain employs TRBV11-1 and TRBJ1-1; no clear D. CDR1 is SGHAT, CDR2 FQDESV, per germline (reference sequence). This CDR3 spans 12 amino acids. Trimming removed 1 base at V and 10 bases at J, with 10 bases between. Written as DNA, the CDR3 is TGTGCCAGCAGCTTAGAGGGCTATGGAGCTTTCTTT. It is translated as CASSLEGYGAFF.